This T cell receptor beta chain was sequenced for a study of CD8+CD57+ T cells in acquired aplastic anemia. Study as a whole: Average DNA yield from sorted CD4+ and CD8+ cells was approximately 3.2 ug.

Researchers used genomic DNA as the template to profile TCR beta VDJ and CDR3. TCRdb reanalysed the reads using MiXCR and keeps one entry per CDR3 protein. The sample consists of around 200,000 distinct CDR3 sequences, approximately 50% of them appearing once. Sequencing used sorted CD4+, CD8+, or CD8+CD57+ T cells (not recorded which) from PBMCs. The source is a human donor in good health, serving as a control.

This CDR3 is CAISGGQGGQPQHF. For the CDR3, the DNA is TGTGCCATCAGTGGGGGACAGGGAGGTCAGCCCCAGCATTTT. V gene TRBV10-3 combines with J gene TRBJ1-5; 9 bases are shared with TRBD1. The CDR3 is 14 amino acids. Germline V gene sequence: CDR1 ENHRY, CDR2 SYGVKD. J was trimmed by 6 bases and V by 4 bases; bases with no gene match: 4.